This T cell receptor beta chain was sequenced for a study of vaccination effects on CD4 cells after COVID-19. On the study more broadly: Antigen-specific CD4+ T cells were expanded (with viral peptide pools) by the ViraFEST assay ahead of sequencing.

Turning to this clone: What it binds is unknown.

The germline V gene encodes CDR1 SGHNT and CDR2 YYREEE (reference sequence). The CDR3 has 17 amino acids. V dropped 0 bases and J dropped 2; count of bases not matched to a gene: 6. CD4+ T cell isolation took place after more than eight days of culture. Every participant took two doses of the BNT162b2 or mRNA-1273 vaccine. The repertoire was sequenced with immunoSEQ multiplex PCR; TCRdb's copy has only in-frame clones and lacks some. The table records around 66,000 clones, roughly 81% of them present only once. The TCR originated in a human donor who received a COVID-19 vaccine. J is TRBJ2-3 and V is TRBV5-4, with 10 bases that match TRBD2. The sequences come from CD4+ T cells from PBMCs cultured without peptide, collected after COVID-19 vaccination. CDR3 in DNA: TGTGCCAGCAGCTTGGTTATAGCGGGGGGATACACAGATACGCAGTATTTT. Its translation is CASSLVIAGGYTDTQYF.